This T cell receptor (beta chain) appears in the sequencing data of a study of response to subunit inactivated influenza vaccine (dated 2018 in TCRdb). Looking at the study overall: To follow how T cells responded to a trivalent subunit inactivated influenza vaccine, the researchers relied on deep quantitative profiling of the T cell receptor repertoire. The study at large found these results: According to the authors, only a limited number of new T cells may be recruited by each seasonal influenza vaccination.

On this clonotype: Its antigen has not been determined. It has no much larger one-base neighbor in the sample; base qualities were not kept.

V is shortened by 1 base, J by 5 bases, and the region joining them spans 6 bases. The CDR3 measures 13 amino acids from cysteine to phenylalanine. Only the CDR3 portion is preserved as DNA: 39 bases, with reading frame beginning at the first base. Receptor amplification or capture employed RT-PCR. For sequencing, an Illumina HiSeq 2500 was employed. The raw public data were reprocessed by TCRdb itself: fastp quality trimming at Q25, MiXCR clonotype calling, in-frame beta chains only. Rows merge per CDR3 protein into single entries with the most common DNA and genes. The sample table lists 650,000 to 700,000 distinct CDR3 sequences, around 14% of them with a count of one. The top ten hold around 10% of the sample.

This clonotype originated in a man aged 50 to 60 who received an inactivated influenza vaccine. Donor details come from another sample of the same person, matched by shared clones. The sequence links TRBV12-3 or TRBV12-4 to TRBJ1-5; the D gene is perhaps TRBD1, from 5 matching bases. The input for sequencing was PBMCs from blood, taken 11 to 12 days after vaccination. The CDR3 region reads CASSLGQYQPQHF. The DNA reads TGTGCCAGCAGTTTAGGACAGTATCAGCCCCAGCATTTT.